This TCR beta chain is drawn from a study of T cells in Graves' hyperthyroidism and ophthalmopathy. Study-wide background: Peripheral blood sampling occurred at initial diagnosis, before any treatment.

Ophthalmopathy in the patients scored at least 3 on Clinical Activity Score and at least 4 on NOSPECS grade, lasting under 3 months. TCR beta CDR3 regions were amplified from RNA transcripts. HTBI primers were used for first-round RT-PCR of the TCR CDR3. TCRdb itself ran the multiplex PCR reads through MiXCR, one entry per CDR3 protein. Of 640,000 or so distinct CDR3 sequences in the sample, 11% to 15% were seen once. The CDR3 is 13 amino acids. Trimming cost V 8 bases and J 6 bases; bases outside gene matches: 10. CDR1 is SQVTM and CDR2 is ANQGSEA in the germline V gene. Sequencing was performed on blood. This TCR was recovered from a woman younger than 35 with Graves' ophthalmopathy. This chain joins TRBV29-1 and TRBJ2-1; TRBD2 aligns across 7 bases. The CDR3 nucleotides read TGCAGCTCTGCGGGGGACTCCGCCAATGAGCAGTTCTTC. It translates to CSSAGDSANEQFF.